The clone carrying this T cell receptor beta chain was recorded a few times. Germline-derived CDR1 and CDR2 are SEHNR and FQNEAQ (reference sequence). Trimming removed 4 bases from V and 6 bases from J; junction bases left unmatched: 8. CDR3 length: 15 residues. The data are from a study of blood T cell repertoires in COVID-19. Overall study context: Samples taken during acute and convalescent COVID-19 were collected in the United States, Italy and Spain. In each case, the material was cDNA or gDNA derived from T cells, B-cell-depleted T cells, or PBMCs.

In the study's own analysis: Amplification from reference gene primers served as the basis for estimated nucleated cell counts. Sequencing used immunoSEQ multiplex PCR; TCRdb keeps in-frame clones, though not all of them. V, J and clone size are those of that table, while D and trimming were read from the DNA. The repertoire consists of about 130,000 clones, with around 80% occurring once and the leading ten covering roughly 35%. The chain links TRBV7-9 to TRBJ2-1; 8 nucleotides align to TRBD2. The source is a man aged 35-49 years with active or convalescent COVID-19. The sample consisted of peripheral blood. CDR3: CASSSGLVMINEQFF. CDR3 coding DNA: TGTGCCAGCAGCTCGGGACTAGTGATGATCAATGAGCAGTTCTTC.